The T cell receptor (beta chain) under discussion was sequenced for a study of blood T cells in healthy people across ages. Study overall: Roughly one uniquely barcoded beta molecule per two T cells was captured.

V dropped 7 bases and J dropped 3; count of bases not matched to a gene: 6. CDR1 SQVTM and CDR2 ANQGSEA come from the germline V gene. This CDR3 region has 13 residues. The study's findings and limits: Age showed a roughly linear inverse relationship with TCR beta diversity per million T cells.

With a J-beta primer mix and a sample-barcoded 5' primer, a second PCR ran about 6 to 11 cycles. In TCRdb, the 5' RACE reads were re-called with MiXCR into one record per CDR3 protein. Of approximately 1.5 million distinct CDR3 sequences in the sample, 35% to 45% were seen once. This clonotype was seen at least ten times. Its antigen is unknown. The clonotype was recovered from a woman between 18 and 29 years old in good health. V gene TRBV29-1 combines with J gene TRBJ2-1, with TRBD1 matching 7 bases. Sequencing used blood. CDR3 loop: CSGSPGGYNEQFF. CDR3 nucleotides: TGCAGCGGTTCCCCAGGGGGCTACAATGAGCAGTTCTTC.